This T cell receptor beta chain was identified in a study of graft-versus-host responses after intestinal transplantation. Overall study results and limits: Those patients showing graft-donor T cell macrochimerism displayed high graft-versus-host to host-versus-graft clonal ratios in allografts. GvH clones appeared in recipient marrow, some first in ileum or blood. There was an association between peak levels of circulating GvH clones and early post-transplant HvG declines.

This clone was picked up one time. Its antigen is unidentified. Generated by immunoSEQ multiplex PCR, the TCRdb table keeps only in-frame clones and is missing some. The table records around 120,000 clones, 85% to 95% of them present only once. CDR1 is WSHSY and CDR2 is SAAADI in the germline V gene. J lost 6 bases, V lost 7 bases, and 2 bases had no gene match. The CDR3 sequence is 11 residues long. The sequences come from unstimulated CD8+ T cells sorted from spleen or lymph node cells, collected before intestinal transplant. The rearrangement links TRBV10-2 to TRBJ2-7; TRBD1 aligns across 8 bases. This clonotype originated in a human donor who received an intestinal transplant. The CDR3 region is CASTDRAEQYF. For the CDR3, the DNA is TGCGCCAGCACGGACAGGGCCGAGCAGTACTTC.